This T cell receptor (beta chain) was sequenced for a study of cytomegalovirus exposure and HLA in healthy donors. General study results and limits: Sequencing depth across donors, presence/absence analyses assumed, was roughly uniform.

J lost 2 bases, V lost 10 bases, and 10 bases had no gene match. Germline V CDR1 and CDR2: ENHRY, SYGVKD. The CDR3 is 14 residues long. As to this clone: Its specificity is not known.

The PCR was carried out with 60 Vbeta primers and 13 Jbeta primers. Clones were sequenced by immunoSEQ multiplex PCR, and TCRdb holds only the in-frame ones, with some missing. Of about 130,000 clones in the sample, 81% are singletons; the top ten hold under 7%. Sequencing input: PBMCs. The origin of this receptor is a middle-aged woman in good health and CMV-seropositive. The J gene is TRBJ2-7, the V gene TRBV10-3, with 8 bases that match TRBD1. In nucleotides, the CDR3 is TGTGCCACCATAGAGGGGACAGGACCCTACGAGCAGTACTTC. Encoded protein: CATIEGTGPYEQYF.